The T cell receptor beta chain under discussion was sequenced for a study of T cell responses to AZD1222 COVID-19 vaccine. General study findings and limits: The sample set comprised mostly white British donors with more females, and clonal diversity was possibly underestimated. The repertoires were collected only after the peak T cell response. Vaccine-associated CD4 TCRs spanned spike, dominant at 160-218 and 743-854.

The CDR3 length is 13 residues. V was clipped by 6 bases and J by 1 base, with 9 bases between them. Germline V gene lookup returns CDR1 LNHDA and CDR2 SQIVND (reference sequence). TCRdb's table, derived via immunoSEQ multiplex PCR, lists solely in-frame clones and lacks some. The sample includes about 140,000 clones, roughly 93% of them seen just once. On this clone: What it binds is not known.

The J gene is TRBJ2-5, the V gene TRBV19; unclear D gene. The receptor was isolated from an adult who had recovered from COVID-19. This material consisted of peripheral blood, taken after recovery from COVID-19. CDR3 bases: TGTGCCAGTAGGGACCGTTCCCAAGAGACCCAGTACTTC. Protein sequence: CASRDRSQETQYF.